One sample yielded the 8 T cell receptor beta chains listed below, sequenced in a study of blood T cell repertoires in COVID-19. The assay was immunoSEQ multiplex PCR, and TCRdb's table has in-frame clones only and misses some. The sample consists of 130,000 to 150,000 clones, 65% to 85% of them appearing once. Sequencing input: peripheral blood. The receptors come from a man aged 50-60 years with active or convalescent COVID-19.

V usage is TRBV6-5 and J usage is TRBJ1-4, with 7 bases aligning to TRBD1. From germline, CDR1 is MNHEY and CDR2 SVGAGI. The J segment lost 8 bases and the V segment lost 5 bases, leaving 5 bases of the junction unmatched. The length of the CDR3 is 13 residues. The CDR3 region is CASSTGVGEKLFF. The CDR3 region has the DNA TGTGCCAGCAGTACAGGGGTTGGAGAAAAACTGTTTTTT.

The V gene is TRBV9, the J gene TRBJ1-5; 7 bases map to TRBD1. Germline V gives CDR1 SGDLS, CDR2 YYNGEE. After removal of 2 bases from V and 3 bases from J, the junction contained 5 bases not matched to a gene. This CDR3 is built from 15 residues. CDR3 sequence reads: CASSVTGASNQPQHF. DNA for the CDR3: TGTGCCAGCAGCGTCACAGGGGCTTCCAATCAGCCCCAGCATTTT.

The chain couples TRBV5-4 to TRBJ2-3, with TRBD2 identical over 11 bases. The CDR3 is 14 residues long. V lost 6 bases, J lost 7 bases, and 7 bases stayed unmatched. Germline loops: CDR1 SGHNT, CDR2 YYREEE (reference sequence). CDR3 in amino acids: CASTTSGSPNTQYF. The CDR3 region has the DNA TGTGCCAGCACCACTAGCGGGAGCCCCAATACGCAGTATTTT.

In its sample, this clone was seen many times. This chain uses TRBV2 with TRBJ2-1, with 7 bases fitting TRBD1. Trimming took 5 bases from V and 2 from J; bases not matched to a gene: 3. CDR1 is SNHLY and CDR2 is FYNNEI in the germline V gene. CDR3 length: 14 residues. As DNA, the CDR3 is TGTGCCAGCAGTATTGACAGGGCCTACAATGAGCAGTTCTTC. Encoded protein: CASSIDRAYNEQFF. Drawing the rest from reference TRBV2 and TRBJ2-1, the complete variable domain is EPEVTQTPSHQVTQMGQEVILRCVPISNHLYFYWYRQILGQKVEFLVSFYNNEISEKSEIFDDQFSVERPDGSNFTLKIRSTKLEDSAMYFCASSIDRAYNEQFFGPGTRLTVL.

In DNA, the CDR3 is TGTGCCAGCAGCCCTCCGGCGGGAGCCCGGCCGACCCAGTACTTC. Encoded protein: CASSPPAGARPTQYF. The chain joins TRBV7-2 to TRBJ2-5; 7 bases agree with TRBD2. CDR1 SGHTA and CDR2 FQGNSA come from the germline V gene. The V gene end was trimmed by 5 bases and the J gene end by 7 bases; junction bases not matched to a gene: 13. The CDR3 length is 15 residues. Combining the CDR3 with reference TRBV7-2 and TRBJ2-5 gives the whole variable domain GAGVSQSPSNKVTEKGKDVELRCDPISGHTALYWYRQSLGQGLEFLIYFQGNSAPDKSGLPSDRFSAERTGGSVSTLTIQRTQQEDSAVYLCASSPPAGARPTQYFGPGTRLLVL.

As for this clone: Other DNA sequences in the sample encode the same CDR3. The chain links TRBV4-1 to TRBJ1-5; the D gene is possibly TRBD1 (6 bases). Germline V CDR1 and CDR2: MGHRA, YSYEKL. The CDR3 spans 15 residues. Trimming took off 1 base at V and 2 bases at J, with 9 bases between the two ends. CDR3 nucleotide sequence: TGCGCCAGCAGCCAAGCAGGGGTGGGCAATCAGCCCCAGCATTTT. The encoded protein is CASSQAGVGNQPQHF.

The rearrangement links TRBV28 to TRBJ1-5; 9 nucleotides match TRBD1. The CDR3 runs 15 residues. Germline V gene sequence: CDR1 MDHEN, CDR2 SYDVKM. The trim removed 5 bases at V and 4 bases at J, leaving 6 bases unmatched. In nucleotides, the CDR3 is TGTGCCAGCAGTACGACAGGGGGTTTTAATCAGCCCCAGCATTTT. Amino acid sequence: CASSTTGGFNQPQHF.

This clone occurred a few times. The chain is built from TRBV2 and TRBJ2-1, with D possibly being TRBD2 (6 bases). V was clipped by 4 bases and J by 5 bases, with 12 bases between them. Germline loops: CDR1 SNHLY, CDR2 FYNNEI. This CDR3 has 14 residues. The CDR3 is CASSVSGRNNEQFF. The CDR3 coding sequence is TGTGCCAGCAGTGTTTCCGGGAGAAACAATGAGCAGTTCTTC.